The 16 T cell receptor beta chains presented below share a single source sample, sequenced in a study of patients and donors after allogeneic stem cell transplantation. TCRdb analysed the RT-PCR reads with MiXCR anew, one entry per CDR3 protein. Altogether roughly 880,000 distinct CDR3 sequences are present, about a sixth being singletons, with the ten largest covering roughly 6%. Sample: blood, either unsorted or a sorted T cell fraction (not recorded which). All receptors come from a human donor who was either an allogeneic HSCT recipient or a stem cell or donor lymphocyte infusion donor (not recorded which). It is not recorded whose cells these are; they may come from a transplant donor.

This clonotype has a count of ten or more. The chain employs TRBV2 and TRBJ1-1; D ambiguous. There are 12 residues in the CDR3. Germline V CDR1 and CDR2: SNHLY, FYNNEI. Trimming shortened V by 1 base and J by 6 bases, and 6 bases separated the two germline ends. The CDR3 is CASSEGVPEAFF. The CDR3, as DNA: TGTGCCAGCAGTGAAGGGGTTCCTGAAGCTTTCTTT.

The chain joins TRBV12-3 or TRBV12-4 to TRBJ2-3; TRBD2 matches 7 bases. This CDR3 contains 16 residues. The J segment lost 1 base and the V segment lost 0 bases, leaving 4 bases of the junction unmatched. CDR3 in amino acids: CASSLAASGRTDTQYF. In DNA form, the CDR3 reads TGTGCCAGCAGTTTAGCGGCTAGCGGTCGCACAGATACGCAGTATTTT.

CDR3 sequence reads: CASSFSGRAVETQYF. In nucleotides, the CDR3 is TGTGCCAGCAGCTTTAGCGGGAGGGCCGTGGAGACCCAGTACTTC. The chain is built from TRBV7-3 and TRBJ2-5; 11 positions agree with TRBD2. After removal of 3 bases from V and 5 bases from J, the junction contained 5 bases not matched to a gene. The CDR3 has 15 residues. Germline CDR1 is SGHTA and CDR2 is FQGTGA.

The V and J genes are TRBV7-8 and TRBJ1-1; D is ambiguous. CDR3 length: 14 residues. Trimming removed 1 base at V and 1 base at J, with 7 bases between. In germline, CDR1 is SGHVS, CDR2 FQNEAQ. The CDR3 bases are TGTGCCAGCAGCTTAGGCTGGGAGAACACTGAAGCTTTCTTT. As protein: CASSLGWENTEAFF.

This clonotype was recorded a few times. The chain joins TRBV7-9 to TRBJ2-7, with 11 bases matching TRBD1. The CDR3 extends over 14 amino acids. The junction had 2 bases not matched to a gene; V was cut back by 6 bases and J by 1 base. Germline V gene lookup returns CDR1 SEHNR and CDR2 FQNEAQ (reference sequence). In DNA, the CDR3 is TGTGCCAGCAGAGGGACAGGGGGATCCTACGAGCAGTACTTC. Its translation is CASRGTGGSYEQYF.

CDR3 DNA: TGTGCCAGCAGCTTAGGAACTCGCAGCGGATACGAGCAGTACTTC. Its protein product is CASSLGTRSGYEQYF. The chain carries TRBV7-2 and TRBJ2-7, with TRBD2 as a possible D gene (5 bases). The germline CDR1 and CDR2 sequences are SGHTA and FQGNSA. Trimming stripped 1 base from V and 4 bases from J, with 14 bases between. The CDR3 sequence is 15 residues long. The full variable domain, in which reference TRBV7-2 and TRBJ2-7 provide the parts outside the CDR3, is GAGVSQSPSNKVTEKGKDVELRCDPISGHTALYWYRQSLGQGLEFLIYFQGNSAPDKSGLPSDRFSAERTGGSVSTLTIQRTQQEDSAVYLCASSLGTRSGYEQYFGPGTRLTVT.

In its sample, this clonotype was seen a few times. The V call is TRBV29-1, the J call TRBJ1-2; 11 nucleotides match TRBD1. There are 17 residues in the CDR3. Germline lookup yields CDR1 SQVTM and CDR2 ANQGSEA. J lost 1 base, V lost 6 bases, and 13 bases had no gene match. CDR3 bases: TGCAGCGTGGGGGCTAGGACAGGGGGCGCTGGTAACTATGGCTACACCTTC. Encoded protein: CSVGARTGGAGNYGYTF.

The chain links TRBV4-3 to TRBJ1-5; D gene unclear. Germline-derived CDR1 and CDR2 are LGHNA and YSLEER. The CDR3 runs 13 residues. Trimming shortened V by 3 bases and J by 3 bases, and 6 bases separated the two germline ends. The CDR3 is CASSHRINQPQHF. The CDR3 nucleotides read TGCGCCAGCAGCCACCGTATCAATCAGCCCCAGCATTTT.

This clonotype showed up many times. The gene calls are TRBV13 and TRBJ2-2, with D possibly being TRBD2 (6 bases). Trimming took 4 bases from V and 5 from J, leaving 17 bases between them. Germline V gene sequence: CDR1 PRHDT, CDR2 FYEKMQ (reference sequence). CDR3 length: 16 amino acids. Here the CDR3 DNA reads TGTGCCAGCAGCTCGCAGGTTCGCGCGGGGACCGGGGAGCTGTTTTTT. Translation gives CASSSQVRAGTGELFF.

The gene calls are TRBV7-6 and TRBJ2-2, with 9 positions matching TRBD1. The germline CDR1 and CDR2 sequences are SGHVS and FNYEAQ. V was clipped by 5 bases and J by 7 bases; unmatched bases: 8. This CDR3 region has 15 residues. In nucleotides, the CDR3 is TGTGCCAGCAGCCCACGGACAGGGGCGTACGGGGAGCTGTTTTTT. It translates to CASSPRTGAYGELFF.

The CDR3 DNA reads TGTGCCACCAGCAGCAGTCCTCGCTATGGCTACACCTTC. Translated: CATSSSPRYGYTF. The chain is built from TRBV15 and TRBJ1-2; no firm D call. Germline V gene lookup returns CDR1 LNHNV and CDR2 YYDKDF (reference sequence). The V and J ends lost 3 bases and 4 bases respectively, with 9 bases between them. This CDR3 region has 13 residues.

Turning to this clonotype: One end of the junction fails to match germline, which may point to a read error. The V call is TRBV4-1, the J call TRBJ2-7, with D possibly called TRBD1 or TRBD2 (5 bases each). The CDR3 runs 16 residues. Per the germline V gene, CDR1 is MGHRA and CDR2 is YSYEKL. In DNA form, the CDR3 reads TGCGCCAGCAGCCAAGATCCGGGACGCCGTGACTACGAGAAGTACTTC. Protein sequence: CASSQDPGRRDYEKYF.

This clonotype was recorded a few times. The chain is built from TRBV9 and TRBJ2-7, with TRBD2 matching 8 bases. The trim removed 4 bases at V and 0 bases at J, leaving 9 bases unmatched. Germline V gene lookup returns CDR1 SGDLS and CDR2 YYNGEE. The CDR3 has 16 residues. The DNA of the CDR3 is TGTGCCAGCAGCCCCTTTAGCGGGAACCCCTCCTACGAGCAGTACTTC. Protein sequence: CASSPFSGNPSYEQYF.

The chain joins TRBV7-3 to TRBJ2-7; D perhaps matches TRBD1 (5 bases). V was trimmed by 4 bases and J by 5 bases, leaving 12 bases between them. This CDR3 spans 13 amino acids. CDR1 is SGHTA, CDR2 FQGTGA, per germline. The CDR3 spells CASSWGSSDEQYF. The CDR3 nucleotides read TGTGCCAGCAGCTGGGGCAGCTCGGACGAGCAGTACTTC.

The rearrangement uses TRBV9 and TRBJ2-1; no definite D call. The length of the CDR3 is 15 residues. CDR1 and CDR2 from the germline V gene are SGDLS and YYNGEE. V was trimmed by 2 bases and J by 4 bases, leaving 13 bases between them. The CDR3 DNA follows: TGTGCCAGCAGCGTCGGAACAGCCTTGTACAATGAGCAGTTCTTC. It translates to CASSVGTALYNEQFF.

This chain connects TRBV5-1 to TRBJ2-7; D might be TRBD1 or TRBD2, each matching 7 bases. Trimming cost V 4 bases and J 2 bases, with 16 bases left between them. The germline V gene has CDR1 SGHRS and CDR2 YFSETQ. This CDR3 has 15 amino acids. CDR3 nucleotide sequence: TGCGCCAGCAGCCACCAGGGGGGGTTTACCTACGAGCAGTACTTC. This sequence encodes CASSHQGGFTYEQYF.